This passage covers 9 T cell receptor beta chains from one sample sequenced in a study of cytotoxic CD8 clonotypes in ibrutinib-treated CLL. TCRdb's copy holds only in-frame clones and misses some; the assay was immunoSEQ multiplex PCR. The sample includes about 57,000 clones, around 60% seen only once; the top ten take roughly 21%. The sample consisted of PBMCs, taken after 24 months of ibrutinib treatment. The receptors derive from a human donor with chronic lymphocytic leukemia.

The rearrangement links TRBV7-5 to TRBJ2-4; the table assigns TRBD2, which was not confirmed against the DNA. TRBV7-5 is assigned pseudogene status. The CDR3 extends over 15 amino acids. The CDR3 reads CVRSLPRRAKNIQYF. The CDR3 DNA reads TGTGTCAGAAGCTTACCTAGGCGGGCCAAAAACATTCAGTACTTC.

At least ten counts were recorded for this clone. One junction end does not reproduce the germline sequence, and a read error may be involved. The chain carries TRBV6-1 and TRBJ2-7; 9 bases are shared with TRBD2. This CDR3 has 16 residues. Germline loops: CDR1 MNHNS, CDR2 SASEGT. CDR3 sequence (DNA): TGTGCCAGCAGTGAACCCCGCGGGAGGGCCTCCAACGAGCAGTACTTC. Protein: CASSEPRGRASNEQYF.

This clone was observed a handful of times. The J gene is TRBJ1-5, the V gene TRBV6-1, with no clear D. Germline V gene sequence: CDR1 MNHNS, CDR2 SASEGT. The CDR3 has 16 residues. Deletions cut 1 base from V and 1 base from J, with 11 bases between. The CDR3 DNA sequence: TGTGCCAGCAGTGAAGAGCCGGGGTTGAGCAATCAGCCCCAGCATTTT. Translation gives CASSEEPGLSNQPQHF.

The chain carries TRBV6-5 and TRBJ2-3, with 10 bases identical to TRBD2. Germline assignment: CDR1 MNHEY and CDR2 SVGAGI. V trimming: 7 bases; J trimming: 4 bases; junction bases outside the gene matches: 5. The CDR3 spans 14 residues. This CDR3 reads CASNPSGGSDTQYF. For the CDR3, the DNA is TGTGCCAGCAACCCTAGCGGGGGCTCAGATACGCAGTATTTT.

This clone has a single count. The CDR3 bases are TGTGCCAGCAGAATCACAGGGATTCGGGGCGAGCAGTACTTC. It specifies CASRITGIRGEQYF. The V gene is TRBV27, the J gene TRBJ2-7; possibly TRBD1 for D (6 bases). The CDR3 sequence is 14 residues long. The germline CDR1 and CDR2 sequences are MNHEY and SMNVEV (reference sequence). V lost 6 bases and J lost 6, with 18 bases in between.

This clone was seen at least ten times. V usage is TRBV10-2 and J usage is TRBJ2-1, with unresolved D. This CDR3 comprises 15 residues. The germline gives CDR1 WSHSY, CDR2 SAAADI. V lost 4 bases to trimming and J lost 8 bases, with 18 bases between them. Here the CDR3 reads CASSAPGPAADEQFF. The CDR3 DNA follows: TGCGCCAGCAGTGCCCCTGGACCAGCCGCTGATGAGCAGTTCTTC.

The chain carries TRBV5-4 and TRBJ2-7; no definite D call. This CDR3 has 11 amino acids. Germline CDR1 SGHNT, CDR2 YYREEE (reference sequence). The V end was cut by 0 bases, the J end by 5 bases, with 3 bases between. CDR3 bases: TGTGCCAGCAGCTTGGGTCACGAGCAGTACTTC. Its translation: CASSLGHEQYF.

This chain connects TRBV11-2 to TRBJ2-1; 10 nucleotides agree with TRBD2. V was pared by 1 base and J by 4 bases, with 1 base of the junction left unmatched. Germline V gene lookup returns CDR1 SGHAT and CDR2 FQNNGV. CDR3 length: 15 amino acids. The CDR3 loop is CASSLGAGGYNEQFF. CDR3 bases: TGTGCCAGCAGCTTAGGAGCGGGAGGGTACAATGAGCAGTTCTTC.

The gene calls are TRBV5-6 and TRBJ1-3, with D uncertain. Trimming left V 0 bases short and J 4 bases short, with 2 bases between. This CDR3 contains 12 residues. The V gene's germline CDR1 is SGHDT and CDR2 YYEEEE. CDR3: CASSLAGNTIYF. DNA for the CDR3: TGTGCCAGCAGCTTGGCCGGAAACACCATATATTTT.